This T cell receptor (beta chain) was obtained from a study of blood T cells in healthy people across ages. Study outcomes and limitations: Per million T cells, TCR beta diversity dropped about linearly as age rose. Expanded clonotype shifts may have been confounded, as the donors had an unknown CMV status.

The germline V gene encodes CDR1 SEHNR and CDR2 FQNEAQ (reference sequence). This CDR3 is built from 14 residues. V trimming: 8 bases; J trimming: 4 bases; junction bases outside the gene matches: 7. Primers used in a second PCR of about 6 to 11 cycles were a sample-barcoded 5' primer and a J-beta primer mix. MiXCR, run by TCRdb on the 5' RACE reads, gives a single entry per CDR3 protein. In the table there are hundreds of thousands of distinct CDR3 sequences, about 54% of which are singletons. In regard to this clonotype: Its matching antigen is unknown.

The sequencing sample was made of blood. V and J are TRBV7-9 and TRBJ2-5; 10 bases are shared with TRBD2. This TCR derives from a man aged 55 to 70 in good health. CDR3 in amino acids: CASFPAGGLETQYF. DNA of the CDR3: TGTGCCAGCTTCCCAGCGGGGGGGCTAGAGACCCAGTACTTC.